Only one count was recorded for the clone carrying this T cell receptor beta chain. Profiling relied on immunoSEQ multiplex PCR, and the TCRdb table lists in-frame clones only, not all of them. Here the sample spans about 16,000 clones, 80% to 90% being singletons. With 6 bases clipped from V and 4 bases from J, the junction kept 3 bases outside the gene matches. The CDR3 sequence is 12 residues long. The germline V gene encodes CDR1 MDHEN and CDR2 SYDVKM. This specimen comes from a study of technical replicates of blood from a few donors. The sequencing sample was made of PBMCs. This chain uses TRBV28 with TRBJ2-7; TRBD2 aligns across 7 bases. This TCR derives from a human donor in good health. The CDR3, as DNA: TGTGCCAGCAGCTCAGCGGGATACGAGCAGTACTTC. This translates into CASSSAGYEQYF.